The 23 T cell receptor beta chains presented below share a single source sample, sequenced in a study of cytomegalovirus exposure and HLA in healthy donors. Both 60 Vbeta primers and 13 Jbeta primers went into the PCR. The assay was immunoSEQ multiplex PCR, and TCRdb's table has in-frame clones only and misses some. The sample includes around 170,000 clones, 70% to 85% seen only once; the top ten take 1.4%. The specimen was PBMCs. The receptors here all came from a male donor in good health and CMV-seronegative.

This sequence joins TRBV4-3 and TRBJ2-1, with 13 bases fitting TRBD2. This CDR3 is 16 amino acids long. The ends lost 4 bases at V and 7 bases at J; junction bases unmatched: 7. Germline CDR1 reads LGHNA; CDR2 reads YSLEER. CDR3 protein: CASSRLTSGGVNEQFF. The CDR3 nucleotides are TGCGCCAGCAGCCGTCTCACTAGCGGGGGGGTGAATGAGCAGTTCTTC.

This rearrangement joins TRBV11-3 to TRBJ1-1; D perhaps matches TRBD1 (6 bases). CDR1 and CDR2 (germline): SGHNT, YENEEA. The CDR3 covers 16 residues. The V and J ends lost 2 bases and 0 bases respectively, with 13 bases between them. CDR3 coding DNA: TGTGCCAGCAGCTTAAATTGGGGGCGGATGAACACTGAAGCTTTCTTT. Protein sequence: CASSLNWGRMNTEAFF.

The V call is TRBV5-1, the J call TRBJ2-2; 7 nucleotides line up with TRBD2. Germline loops: CDR1 SGHRS, CDR2 YFSETQ. This CDR3 contains 16 residues. V trimming: 3 bases; J trimming: 5 bases; junction bases outside the gene matches: 10. The CDR3 DNA reads TGCGCCAGCAGCTCACCTACGGGACTAAAAACCGGGGAGCTGTTTTTT. Translated, it gives CASSSPTGLKTGELFF.

The chain employs TRBV6-5 and TRBJ1-6; the D gene is possibly TRBD1 (6 bases). V was shortened by 2 bases and J by 7 bases, with 15 bases between the two germline ends. The V gene's germline CDR1 is MNHEY and CDR2 SVGAGI. The CDR3 covers 16 residues. The CDR3 DNA reads TGTGCCAGCAGTTACACAGGGTTGGGTGGGAATTCACCCCTCCACTTT. This encodes CASSYTGLGGNSPLHF.

The genes are TRBV28 and TRBJ1-1; 7 nucleotides line up with TRBD1. Trimming removed 4 bases from V and 1 base from J; junction bases left unmatched: 6. CDR1 and CDR2 (germline): MDHEN, SYDVKM. CDR3 length: 15 residues. The CDR3 bases are TGTGCCAGCAGTTCATCCGGGACAGCGAACACTGAAGCTTTCTTT. Its translation: CASSSSGTANTEAFF.

This clone was detected once. This sequence joins TRBV4-3 and TRBJ1-2; 10 bases map to TRBD1. The J segment lost 5 bases and the V segment lost 1 base, leaving 4 bases of the junction unmatched. Germline V gene lookup returns CDR1 LGHNA and CDR2 YSLEER. CDR3 length equals 15 residues. DNA for the CDR3: TGCGCCAGCAGCCAAGGGACAGGGGGTTTTTATGGCTACACCTTC. Its translation is CASSQGTGGFYGYTF.

This rearrangement joins TRBV7-9 to TRBJ2-7; 14 bases are shared with TRBD2. CDR1 SEHNR and CDR2 FQNEAQ come from the germline V gene (reference sequence). After removal of 5 bases from V and 6 bases from J, the junction contained 6 bases not matched to a gene. The CDR3 loop spans 15 amino acids. The CDR3 here is CASSKGTSGSFEQYF. The CDR3 DNA sequence: TGTGCCAGCAGCAAAGGGACTAGCGGGAGTTTCGAGCAGTACTTC.

V is TRBV19 and J is TRBJ1-1; TRBD1 matches 12 bases. In germline, CDR1 is LNHDA, CDR2 SQIVND (reference sequence). The V and J ends lost 4 bases and 6 bases, in that order; junction bases with no gene match: 3. The CDR3 covers 14 residues. The CDR3 loop reads CASSTGTGGPEAFF. The CDR3 DNA sequence: TGTGCCAGTAGTACCGGGACAGGGGGCCCTGAAGCTTTCTTT.

The CDR3, as DNA: TGTGCCAGTACCTTCACTTTTAGCGGGGCCGACACAGATACGCAGTATTTT. This sequence encodes CASTFTFSGADTDTQYF. The V call is TRBV19, the J call TRBJ2-3; TRBD2 matches 8 bases. The CDR3 is made up of 17 amino acids. The germline V gene has CDR1 LNHDA and CDR2 SQIVND (reference sequence). Unmatched junction bases numbered 14, after V lost 7 bases and J lost 2 bases.

The chain recombines TRBV19 with TRBJ1-6, with D unresolved. CDR1 is LNHDA, CDR2 SQIVND, per germline (reference sequence). This CDR3 spans 15 amino acids. V shed 4 bases and J shed 8 bases, with 15 bases lying between them. CDR3 in amino acids: CASSTIQTYDSPLHF. The DNA for the CDR3 is TGTGCCAGTAGTACGATCCAGACATATGATTCACCCCTCCACTTT.

The chain recombines TRBV29-1 with TRBJ2-7; possible D gene TRBD2, 7 bases. This CDR3 spans 14 amino acids. Trimming took 4 bases from V and 0 from J, leaving 13 bases between them. Looked up from germline, CDR1 is SQVTM and CDR2 is ANQGSEA. CDR3 in DNA: TGCAGCGTTGCGGGGGGCCGAAGCTCCTACGAGCAGTACTTC. Translating gives CSVAGGRSSYEQYF.

The chain combines TRBV29-1 with TRBJ2-1, with 12 bases identical to TRBD2. Germline V CDR1 and CDR2: SQVTM, ANQGSEA. This CDR3 has 11 residues. The CDR3 is CGLAGYNEQFF. In DNA form, the CDR3 reads TGCGGACTAGCGGGGTACAATGAGCAGTTCTTC.

In its sample, this clone was seen a few times. The gene calls are TRBV6-1 and TRBJ1-1; maybe TRBD1 (6 bases). V was shortened by 1 base and J by 3 bases, with 6 bases between the two germline ends. Germline V gives CDR1 MNHNS, CDR2 SASEGT. The CDR3 is 13 amino acids. The CDR3 region has the DNA TGTGCCAGCAGTGAAGACAGGGACACTGAAGCTTTCTTT. It translates to CASSEDRDTEAFF.

The V and J genes are TRBV6-6 and TRBJ1-3, with D possibly being TRBD1 (6 bases). CDR1 and CDR2 (germline): MNHNY, SVGAGI (reference sequence). The CDR3 length is 14 residues. Trimming left V 6 bases short and J 4 bases short, with 13 bases between. CDR3 region: CASSTQGIGNTIYF. The DNA for the CDR3 is TGTGCCAGCAGCACCCAGGGGATCGGAAACACCATATATTTT.

The chain couples TRBV18 to TRBJ1-5; 8 nucleotides align to TRBD1. CDR1 and CDR2 (germline): KGHSH, LQKENI. V was clipped by 3 bases and J by 11 bases; unmatched bases: 12. The length of the CDR3 is 15 residues. The CDR3 sequence: CASSPGTGLEEAQHF. DNA for the CDR3: TGTGCCAGCTCACCCGGGACAGGCCTAGAGGAGGCCCAGCATTTT.

This sequence joins TRBV9 and TRBJ2-3; no definite D call. Trimming shortened V by 0 bases and J by 0 bases, and 8 bases separated the two germline ends. Germline V lookup: CDR1 SGDLS, CDR2 YYNGEE. The CDR3 contains 15 residues. The CDR3 region has the DNA TGTGCCAGCAGCGTAGAGGTCGGGAGCACAGATACGCAGTATTTT. Translation: CASSVEVGSTDTQYF.

The gene calls are TRBV4-1 and TRBJ2-3, with 8 bases aligning to TRBD2. CDR3 length: 19 residues. V was pared by 0 bases and J by 2 bases, with 13 bases of the junction left unmatched. In germline, CDR1 is MGHRA, CDR2 YSYEKL. The CDR3 region is CASSQDLFPGTRTTDTQYF. CDR3 bases: TGCGCCAGCAGCCAAGATCTATTCCCCGGGACTAGAACCACAGATACGCAGTATTTT.

The V and J genes are TRBV7-9 and TRBJ1-4; D uncertain. V was clipped by 5 bases and J by 7 bases, with 20 bases between them. Germline V gives CDR1 SEHNR, CDR2 FQNEAQ (reference sequence). This CDR3 is 16 amino acids long. CDR3 sequence reads: CASSPREGEMREKLFF. CDR3 nucleotides: TGTGCCAGCAGCCCCCGGGAGGGTGAGATGCGTGAAAAACTGTTTTTT.

The V call is TRBV18, the J call TRBJ1-1; D is possibly TRBD1 (6 bases). The V and J ends lost 3 bases and 1 base respectively, with 9 bases between them. Germline V gene data show CDR1 as KGHSH and CDR2 as LQKENI. The CDR3 sequence is 14 residues long. The CDR3 region is CASSPGHKNTEAFF. The CDR3 nucleotides are TGTGCCAGCTCACCGGGACACAAGAACACTGAAGCTTTCTTT. Full variable domain (rest looked up from reference TRBV18 and TRBJ1-1): NAGVMQNPRHLVRRRGQEARLRCSPMKGHSHVYWYRQLPEEGLKFMVYLQKENIIDESGMPKERFSAEFPKEGPSILRIQQVVRGDSAAYFCASSPGHKNTEAFFGQGTRLTVV.

The rearrangement joins TRBV2 to TRBJ1-2; 8 positions agree with TRBD1. The CDR3 loop spans 14 amino acids. Germline loops: CDR1 SNHLY, CDR2 FYNNEI. V shed 6 bases, J shed 8 bases, and the junction held 11 bases outside the gene matches. CDR3 protein: CASRPDRGREGYTF. For the CDR3, the DNA is TGTGCCAGCAGGCCCGACAGGGGAAGAGAGGGCTACACCTTC.

V and J are TRBV18 and TRBJ1-6; 10 bases map to TRBD1. In germline, CDR1 is KGHSH, CDR2 LQKENI. Germline trimming cut 4 bases from V and 7 bases from J; bases unmatched to any gene: 7. The CDR3 has 16 amino acids. The CDR3 protein is CASSQGQGGVNSPLHF. Here the CDR3 DNA reads TGTGCCAGCTCACAAGGACAGGGGGGCGTCAATTCACCCCTCCACTTT.

The chain combines TRBV29-1 with TRBJ1-1, with D possibly matching TRBD1 (5 bases). The CDR3 length is 14 residues. Germline loops: CDR1 SQVTM, CDR2 ANQGSEA. V shed 6 bases and J shed 5 bases, with 19 bases lying between them. CDR3 DNA: TGCAGCGTCCAACGGGGAGAGGAGGGGACTGAAGCTTTCTTT. Residues: CSVQRGEEGTEAFF.

The V call is TRBV7-2, the J call TRBJ1-4; the D gene is possibly TRBD1 (6 bases). CDR3 length: 16 residues. V lost 1 base and J lost 8, with 17 bases in between. Per germline, CDR1 SGHTA and CDR2 FQGNSA. The CDR3: CASSLDQTARGEKLFF. CDR3 sequence (DNA): TGTGCCAGCAGCTTAGATCAGACGGCCAGGGGCGAAAAACTGTTTTTT.